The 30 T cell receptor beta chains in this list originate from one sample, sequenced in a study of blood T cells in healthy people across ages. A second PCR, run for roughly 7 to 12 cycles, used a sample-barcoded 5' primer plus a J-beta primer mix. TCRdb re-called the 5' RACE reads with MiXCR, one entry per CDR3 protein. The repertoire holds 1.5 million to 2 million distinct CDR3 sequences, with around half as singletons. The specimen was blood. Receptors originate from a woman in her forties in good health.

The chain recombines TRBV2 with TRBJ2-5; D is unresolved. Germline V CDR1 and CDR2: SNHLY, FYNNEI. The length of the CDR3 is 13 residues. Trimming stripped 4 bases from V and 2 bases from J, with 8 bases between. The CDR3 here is CASSVNIQETQYF. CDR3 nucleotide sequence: TGTGCCAGCAGTGTCAACATACAAGAGACCCAGTACTTC. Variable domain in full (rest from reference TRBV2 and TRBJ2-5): EPEVTQTPSHQVTQMGQEVILRCVPISNHLYFYWYRQILGQKVEFLVSFYNNEISEKSEIFDDQFSVERPDGSNFTLKIRSTKLEDSAMYFCASSVNIQETQYFGPGTRLLVL.

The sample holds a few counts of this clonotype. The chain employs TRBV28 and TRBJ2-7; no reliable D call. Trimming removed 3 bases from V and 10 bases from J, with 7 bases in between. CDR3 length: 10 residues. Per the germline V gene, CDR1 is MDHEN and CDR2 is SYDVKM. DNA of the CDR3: TGTGCCAGCAGTTTTGGTGTTCAGTACTTC. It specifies CASSFGVQYF.

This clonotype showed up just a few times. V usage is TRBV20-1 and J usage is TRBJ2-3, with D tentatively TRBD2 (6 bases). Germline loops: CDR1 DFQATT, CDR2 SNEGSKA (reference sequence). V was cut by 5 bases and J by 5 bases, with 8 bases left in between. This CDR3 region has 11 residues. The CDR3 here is CSAPGLDTQYF. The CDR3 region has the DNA TGCAGTGCTCCGGGACTAGATACGCAGTATTTT.

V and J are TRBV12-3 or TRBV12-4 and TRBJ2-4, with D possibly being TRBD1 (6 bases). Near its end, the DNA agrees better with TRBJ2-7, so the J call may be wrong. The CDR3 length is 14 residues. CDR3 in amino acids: CASSLAERGCEQYF. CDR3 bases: TGTGCCAGCAGTTTAGCGGAAAGGGGGTGCGAGCAGTACTTC.

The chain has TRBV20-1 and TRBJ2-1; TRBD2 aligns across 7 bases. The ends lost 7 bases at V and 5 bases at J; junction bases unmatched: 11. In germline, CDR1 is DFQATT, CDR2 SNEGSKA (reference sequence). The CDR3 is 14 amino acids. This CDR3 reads CSGAAGALNNEQFF. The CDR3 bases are TGCAGTGGCGCGGCGGGAGCCCTTAACAATGAGCAGTTCTTC.

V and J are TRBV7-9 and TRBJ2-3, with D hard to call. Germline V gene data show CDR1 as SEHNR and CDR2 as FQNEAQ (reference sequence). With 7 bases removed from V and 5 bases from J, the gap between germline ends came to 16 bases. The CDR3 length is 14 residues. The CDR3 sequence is CASNWAPRQDTQYF. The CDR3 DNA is TGTGCCAGCAATTGGGCACCACGACAAGATACGCAGTATTTT.

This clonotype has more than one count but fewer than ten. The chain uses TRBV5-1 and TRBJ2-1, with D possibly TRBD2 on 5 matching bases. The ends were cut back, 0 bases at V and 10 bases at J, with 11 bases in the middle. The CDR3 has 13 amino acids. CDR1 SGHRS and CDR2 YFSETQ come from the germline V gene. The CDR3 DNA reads TGCGCCAGCAGCTTGGGAGGTAGCGTGGAGCAGTTCTTC. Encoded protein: CASSLGGSVEQFF. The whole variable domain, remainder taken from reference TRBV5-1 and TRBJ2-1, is KAGVTQTPRYLIKTRGQQVTLSCSPISGHRSVSWYQQTPGQGLQFLFEYFSETQRNKGNFPGRFSGRQFSNSRSEMNVSTLELGDSALYLCASSLGGSVEQFFGPGTRLTVL.

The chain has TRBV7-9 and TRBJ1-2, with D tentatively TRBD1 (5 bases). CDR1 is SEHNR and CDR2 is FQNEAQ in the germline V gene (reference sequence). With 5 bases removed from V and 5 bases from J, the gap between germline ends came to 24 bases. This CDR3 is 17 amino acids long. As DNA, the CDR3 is TGTGCCAGCAGCCCCCCCCGGGAGGCAGGGCAGAATTATGGCTACACCTTC. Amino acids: CASSPPREAGQNYGYTF.

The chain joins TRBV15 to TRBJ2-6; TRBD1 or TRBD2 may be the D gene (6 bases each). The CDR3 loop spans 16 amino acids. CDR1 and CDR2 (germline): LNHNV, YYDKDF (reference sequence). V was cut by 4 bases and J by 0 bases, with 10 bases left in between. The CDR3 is CATSIGGLSGANVLTF. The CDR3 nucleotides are TGTGCCACCAGCATAGGGGGGCTCTCTGGGGCCAACGTCCTGACTTTC. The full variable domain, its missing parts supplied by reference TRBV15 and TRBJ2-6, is DAMVIQNPRYQVTQFGKPVTLSCSQTLNHNVMYWYQQKSSQAPKLLFHYYDKDFNNEADTPDNFQSRRPNTSFCFLDIRSPGLGDTAMYLCATSIGGLSGANVLTFGAGSRLTVL.

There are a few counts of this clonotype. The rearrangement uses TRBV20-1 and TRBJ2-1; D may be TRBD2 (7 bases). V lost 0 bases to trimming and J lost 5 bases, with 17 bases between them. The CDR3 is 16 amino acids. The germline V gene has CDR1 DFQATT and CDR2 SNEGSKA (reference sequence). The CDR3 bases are TGCAGTGCTAGAGATCAATGGGGGGGGCCGAACAATGAGCAGTTCTTC. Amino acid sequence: CSARDQWGGPNNEQFF.

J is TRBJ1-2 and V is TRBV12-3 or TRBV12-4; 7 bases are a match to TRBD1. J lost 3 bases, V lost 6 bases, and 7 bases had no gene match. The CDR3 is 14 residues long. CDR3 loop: CASSPDRAHYGYTF. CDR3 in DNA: TGTGCCAGCAGCCCCGACAGGGCTCACTATGGCTACACCTTC.

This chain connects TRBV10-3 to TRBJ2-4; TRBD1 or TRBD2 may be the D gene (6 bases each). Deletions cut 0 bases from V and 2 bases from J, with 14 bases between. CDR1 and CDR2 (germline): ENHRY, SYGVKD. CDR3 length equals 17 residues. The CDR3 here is CAISESMGGASKNIQYF. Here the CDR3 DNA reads TGTGCCATCAGTGAGTCGATGGGGGGCGCGTCCAAAAACATTCAGTACTTC.

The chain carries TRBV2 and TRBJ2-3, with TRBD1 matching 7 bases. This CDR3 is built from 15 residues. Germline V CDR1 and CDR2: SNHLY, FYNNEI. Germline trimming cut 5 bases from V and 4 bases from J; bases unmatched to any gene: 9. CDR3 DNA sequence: TGTGCCAGCAGTTCTAACAGGGGCGGCGCAGATACGCAGTATTTT. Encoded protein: CASSSNRGGADTQYF. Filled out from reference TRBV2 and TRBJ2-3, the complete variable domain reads EPEVTQTPSHQVTQMGQEVILRCVPISNHLYFYWYRQILGQKVEFLVSFYNNEISEKSEIFDDQFSVERPDGSNFTLKIRSTKLEDSAMYFCASSSNRGGADTQYFGPGTRLTVL.

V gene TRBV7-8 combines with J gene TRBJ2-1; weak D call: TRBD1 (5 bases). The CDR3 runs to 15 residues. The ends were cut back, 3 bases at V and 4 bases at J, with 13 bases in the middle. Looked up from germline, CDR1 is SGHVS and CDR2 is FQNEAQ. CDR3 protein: CASSFVTVTYNEQFF. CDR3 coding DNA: TGTGCCAGCAGCTTTGTGACAGTAACATACAATGAGCAGTTCTTC.

For the CDR3, the DNA is TGTGCCATCAGTGGACAGAACTTGGAAGGCCGACGGTCTACAGATACGCAGTATTTT. Its translation is CAISGQNLEGRRSTDTQYF. The rearrangement joins TRBV10-3 to TRBJ2-3; possible D gene TRBD1, 5 bases. This CDR3 comprises 19 residues. Trimming cost V 4 bases and J 3 bases, with 26 bases left between them. Germline loops: CDR1 ENHRY, CDR2 SYGVKD.

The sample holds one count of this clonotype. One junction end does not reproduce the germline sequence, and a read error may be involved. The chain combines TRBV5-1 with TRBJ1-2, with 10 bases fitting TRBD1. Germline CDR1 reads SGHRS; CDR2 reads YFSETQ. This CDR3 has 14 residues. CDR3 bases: TGCGCCAGCAGCTCGTCGGACAGGGGGTATGGCAACACCTTC. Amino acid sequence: CASSSSDRGYGNTF.

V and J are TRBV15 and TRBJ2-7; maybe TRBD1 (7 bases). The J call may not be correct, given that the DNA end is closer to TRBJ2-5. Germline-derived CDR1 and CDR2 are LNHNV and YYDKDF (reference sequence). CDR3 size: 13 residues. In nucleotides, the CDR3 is TGTGCCACCAGCACGATTCAGGGGGGGACCCAGTACTTC. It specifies CATSTIQGGTQYF.

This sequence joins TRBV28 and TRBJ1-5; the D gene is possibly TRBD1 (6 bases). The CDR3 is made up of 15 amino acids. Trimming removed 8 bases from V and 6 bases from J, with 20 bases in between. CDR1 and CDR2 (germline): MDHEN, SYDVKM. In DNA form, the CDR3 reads TGTGCCAGCCGGTCGGGGGGCGCGGATGTTCAGCCCCAGCATTTT. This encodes CASRSGGADVQPQHF.

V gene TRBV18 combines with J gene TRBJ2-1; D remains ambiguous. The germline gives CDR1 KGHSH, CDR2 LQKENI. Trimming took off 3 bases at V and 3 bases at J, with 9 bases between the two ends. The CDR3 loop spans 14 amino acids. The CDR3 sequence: CASSPSPDYNEQFF. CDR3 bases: TGTGCCAGCTCACCCTCGCCAGACTACAATGAGCAGTTCTTC.

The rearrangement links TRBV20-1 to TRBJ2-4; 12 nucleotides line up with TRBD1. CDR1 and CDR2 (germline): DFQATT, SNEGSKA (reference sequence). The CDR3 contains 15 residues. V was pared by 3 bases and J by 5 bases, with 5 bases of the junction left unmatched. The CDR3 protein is CSASRDRGQQNIQYF. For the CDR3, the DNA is TGCAGTGCTAGCCGGGACAGGGGGCAACAAAACATTCAGTACTTC.

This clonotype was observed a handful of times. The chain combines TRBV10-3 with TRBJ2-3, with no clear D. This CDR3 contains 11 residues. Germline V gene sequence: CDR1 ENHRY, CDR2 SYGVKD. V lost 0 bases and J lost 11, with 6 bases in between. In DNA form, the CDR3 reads TGTGCCATCAGTGAGTCGACTTGGCAGTATTTT. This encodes CAISESTWQYF.

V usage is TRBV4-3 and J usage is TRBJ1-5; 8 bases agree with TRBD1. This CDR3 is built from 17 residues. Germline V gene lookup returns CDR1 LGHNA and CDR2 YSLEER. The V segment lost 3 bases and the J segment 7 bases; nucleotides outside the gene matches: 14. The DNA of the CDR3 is TGCGCCAGCAGCCAGGACTTAGACAGGGGTGTTTTGCAGCCCCAGCATTTT. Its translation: CASSQDLDRGVLQPQHF.

CDR3 amino acids: CASKSADRGPEAFF. In nucleotides, the CDR3 is TGTGCCAGCAAAAGCGCGGACAGGGGTCCTGAAGCTTTCTTT. The chain carries TRBV27 and TRBJ1-1; 9 bases align to TRBD1. With V trimmed by 7 bases and J by 6 bases, 9 bases remained unmatched. This CDR3 comprises 14 residues. Germline V CDR1 and CDR2: MNHEY, SMNVEV (reference sequence).

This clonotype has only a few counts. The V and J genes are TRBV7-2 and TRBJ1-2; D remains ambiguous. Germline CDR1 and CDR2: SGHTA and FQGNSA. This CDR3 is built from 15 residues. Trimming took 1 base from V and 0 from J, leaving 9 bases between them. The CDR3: CASSLVRIANYGYTF. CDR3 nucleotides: TGTGCCAGCAGCTTAGTCCGGATAGCTAACTATGGCTACACCTTC.

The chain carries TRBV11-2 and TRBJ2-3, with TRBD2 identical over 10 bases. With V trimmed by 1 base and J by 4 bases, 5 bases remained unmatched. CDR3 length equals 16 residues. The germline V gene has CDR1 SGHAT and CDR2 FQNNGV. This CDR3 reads CASSLVGTSVADTQYF. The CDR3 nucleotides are TGTGCCAGCAGCTTAGTGGGGACTAGCGTGGCAGATACGCAGTATTTT.

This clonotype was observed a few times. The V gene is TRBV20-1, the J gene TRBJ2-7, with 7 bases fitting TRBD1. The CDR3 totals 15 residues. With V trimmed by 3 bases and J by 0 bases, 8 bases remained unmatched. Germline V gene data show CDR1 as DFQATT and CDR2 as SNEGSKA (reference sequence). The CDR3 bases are TGCAGTGCTAGGCCTCGAGGGGGCTTCTCCTACGAGCAGTACTTC. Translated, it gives CSARPRGGFSYEQYF.

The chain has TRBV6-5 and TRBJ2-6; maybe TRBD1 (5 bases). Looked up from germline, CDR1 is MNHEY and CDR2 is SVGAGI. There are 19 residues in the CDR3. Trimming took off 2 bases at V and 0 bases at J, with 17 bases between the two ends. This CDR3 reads CASSYRGGVVLSGANVLTF. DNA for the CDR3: TGTGCCAGCAGTTACAGGGGCGGAGTGGTGCTCTCTGGGGCCAACGTCCTGACTTTC.

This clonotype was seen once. The CDR3 spells CASSIFASGAYNEQFF. In DNA form, the CDR3 reads TGTGCCAGTAGTATATTCGCTAGCGGGGCCTACAATGAGCAGTTCTTC. The rearrangement uses TRBV19 and TRBJ2-1, with TRBD2 matching over 9 bases. V was clipped by 2 bases and J by 2 bases; unmatched bases: 4. The CDR3 is 16 amino acids. From germline, CDR1 is LNHDA and CDR2 SQIVND (reference sequence).

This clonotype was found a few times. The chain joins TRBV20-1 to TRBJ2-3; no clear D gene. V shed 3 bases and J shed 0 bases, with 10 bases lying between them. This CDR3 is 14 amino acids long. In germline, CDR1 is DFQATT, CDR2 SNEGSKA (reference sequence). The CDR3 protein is CSASHEPSTDTQYF. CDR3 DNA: TGCAGTGCTAGTCATGAGCCTAGCACAGATACGCAGTATTTT.

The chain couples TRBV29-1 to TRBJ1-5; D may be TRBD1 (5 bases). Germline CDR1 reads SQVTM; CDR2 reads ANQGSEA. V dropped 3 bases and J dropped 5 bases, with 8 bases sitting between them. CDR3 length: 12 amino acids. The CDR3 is CSVDGADQPQHF. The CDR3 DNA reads TGCAGCGTTGACGGGGCGGATCAGCCCCAGCATTTT.